The TCR beta chain under discussion was sequenced for a study of cytomegalovirus exposure and HLA in healthy donors. Points from the study as a whole: Several V segments, TRBV6-2 and TRBV6-3 among them, could not be told apart and were dropped. TCR beta chain V- and J-gene trimming was linked, in a later analysis, to a missense variant in DCLRE1C.

A remark on this clone: Its specificity is not known.

The CDR3 runs to 15 residues. Trimming took off 0 bases at V and 2 bases at J, with 12 bases between the two ends. Germline CDR1 is GTSNPN and CDR2 is SVGIG (reference sequence). PCR was performed using 60 Vbeta and 13 Jbeta primers. In the original workflow: Later work found 80 million or so unique TCR beta chains, with roughly 11 million shared. Profiled with immunoSEQ multiplex PCR; TCRdb holds only in-frame clones, not every one. V and J calls and clone size are copied from that table; D and trimming were computed from the DNA. This table holds some 79,000 clones, around three fifths found once. The sequence came from a middle-aged woman in good health and CMV-seropositive. J is TRBJ2-3 and V is TRBV30; a possible D gene is TRBD2 (5 bases). Sequencing was done on a sample of PBMCs. CDR3 residues: CAWSVRAAATDTQYF. CDR3 coding DNA: TGTGCCTGGAGTGTACGAGCAGCGGCCACAGATACGCAGTATTTT. Full variable domain (rest looked up from reference TRBV30 and TRBJ2-3): SQTIHQWPATLVQPVGSPLSLECTVEGTSNPNLYWYRQAAGRGLQLLFYSVGIGQISSEVPQNLSASRPQDRQFILSSKKLLLSDSGFYLCAWSVRAAATDTQYFGPGTRLTVL.